Following are 4 T cell receptor beta chains from one sample sequenced in a study of T cell repertoires in cytomegalovirus infection. TCRdb reprocessed the reads via MiXCR and lists one record per CDR3 protein. The table lists some 480,000 distinct CDR3 sequences, about 33% of them singletons. These receptors are not linked to any known antigen. Sequencing was performed on cultured PBMCs, taken from culture after CMV antigen stimulation. The receptors originated from a human donor in good health (CMV status not recorded). Some clones in this sample may be carry-over from other donors' samples.

This clonotype was found a few times. The chain has TRBV29-1 and TRBJ2-3, with 7 nucleotides matching TRBD2. V lost 4 bases to trimming and J lost 0 bases; unmatched junction nucleotides: 7. This CDR3 region has 15 residues. Germline V lookup: CDR1 SQVTM, CDR2 ANQGSEA. In nucleotides, the CDR3 is TGCAGCGTTGTCGGTTCAGCGGGAAGCACAGATACGCAGTATTTT. It specifies CSVVGSAGSTDTQYF.

The chain employs TRBV24-1 and TRBJ2-1; 10 bases agree with TRBD2. CDR3 length: 19 residues. The J segment lost 4 bases and the V segment lost 3 bases, leaving 14 bases of the junction unmatched. Germline V CDR1 and CDR2: KGHDR, SFDVKD. The CDR3 bases are TGTGCCACCAGTGATACCCTGGGTAGCGGGAGGTCACGTTACAATGAGCAGTTCTTC. Its protein product is CATSDTLGSGRSRYNEQFF.

The table lists this clonotype with a few counts. V gene TRBV6-5 combines with J gene TRBJ2-6, with D unresolved. The V and J ends lost 8 bases and 2 bases respectively, with 16 bases between them. CDR1 and CDR2 from the germline V gene are MNHEY and SVGAGI. The CDR3 consists of 16 residues. The CDR3, as DNA: TGTGCCAGCCAACGATCGGTTTCTGCTGGGGCCAACGTCCTGACTTTC. Amino acid sequence: CASQRSVSAGANVLTF.

The chain is built from TRBV27 and TRBJ1-3; D is possibly TRBD1 (6 bases). This CDR3 region has 14 residues. CDR1 is MNHEY and CDR2 is SMNVEV in the germline V gene (reference sequence). V lost 6 bases, J lost 0 bases, and 9 bases lay in between. The CDR3 region is CASRGHASGNTIYF. For the CDR3, the DNA is TGTGCCAGCAGGGGACACGCCTCTGGAAACACCATATATTTT.